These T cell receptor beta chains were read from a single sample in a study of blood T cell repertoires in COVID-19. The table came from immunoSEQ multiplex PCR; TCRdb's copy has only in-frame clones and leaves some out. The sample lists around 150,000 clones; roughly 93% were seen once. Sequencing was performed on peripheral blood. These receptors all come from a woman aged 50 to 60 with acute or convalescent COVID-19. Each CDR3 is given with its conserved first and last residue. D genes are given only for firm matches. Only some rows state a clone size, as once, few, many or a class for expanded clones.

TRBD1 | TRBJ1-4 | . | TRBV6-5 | TGTGCCAGCAGCGATAGCGGACAGGGAAGGGAAAAACTGTTTTTT | CASSDSGQGREKLFF
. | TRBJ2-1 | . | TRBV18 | TGTGCCAGCTCACCGGGAGGCAGAGAGTACAATGAGCAGTTCTTC | CASSPGGREYNEQFF
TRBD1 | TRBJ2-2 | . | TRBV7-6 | TGTGCCAGCAGCCTGTGGACAGGGCCGAACACCGGGGAGCTGTTTTTT | CASSLWTGPNTGELFF
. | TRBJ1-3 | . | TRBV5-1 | TGCGCCAGCAGCGCAACGCTGGGGGGCTCTGGAAACACCATATATTTT | CASSATLGGSGNTIYF
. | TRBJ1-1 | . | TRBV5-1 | TGCGCCAGTGCTCAAACCACGGCGGGAGAAGCTTTCTTT | CASAQTTAGEAFF
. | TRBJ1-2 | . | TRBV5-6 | TGTGCCAGCAGCTTACGAAATACAGAGCCCTATGGCTACACCTTC | CASSLRNTEPYGYTF
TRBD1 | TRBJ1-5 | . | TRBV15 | TGTGCCACCAGTAAGAGACAGGGGGTTTTTCAGCCCCAGCATTTT | CATSKRQGVFQPQHF
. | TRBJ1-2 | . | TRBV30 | TGTGCCTGGAAATCGGAGGGACCTCAAGGCTACACCTTC | CAWKSEGPQGYTF
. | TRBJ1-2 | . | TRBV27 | TGTGCCAGCAGTCCGACATTGGGGCTCGGCTACACCTTC | CASSPTLGLGYTF
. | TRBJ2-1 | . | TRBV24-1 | TGTGCCACCAGTGATCCTGCTAGAAGCTACAATGAGCAGTTCTTC | CATSDPARSYNEQFF
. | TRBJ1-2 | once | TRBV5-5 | TGTGCCAGCACCCGAGCGGGGGGCAGGGTAGACTATGGCTACACCTTC | CASTRAGGRVDYGYTF
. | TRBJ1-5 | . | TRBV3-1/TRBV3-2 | TGTGCCAGCAGCCCCCACAGGGATGGGAAGCCCCAGCATTTT | CASSPHRDGKPQHF
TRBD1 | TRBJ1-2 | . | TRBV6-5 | TGTGCCAGCAGTTTACAGGGGGATAACTATGGCTACACCTTC | CASSLQGDNYGYTF
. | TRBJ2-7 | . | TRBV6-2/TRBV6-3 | TGTGCCAGCAGTTACTTGACAGGCGGGGAGCAGTACTTC | CASSYLTGGEQYF
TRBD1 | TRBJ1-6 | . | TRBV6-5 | TGTGCCAGCAACCTCGGACAGGGGGCATATTCACCCCTCCACTTT | CASNLGQGAYSPLHF
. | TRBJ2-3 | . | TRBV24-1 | TGTGCCACCCGGGGTAGCACAGATACGCAGTATTTT | CATRGSTDTQYF
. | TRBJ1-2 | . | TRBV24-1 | TGTGCCACCAGTGGCGGGGGTGGCTACACCTTC | CATSGGGGYTF
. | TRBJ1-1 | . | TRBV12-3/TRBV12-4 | TGTGCCAGCAGTCGCAATCACGGCACTGAAGCTTTCTTT | CASSRNHGTEAFF
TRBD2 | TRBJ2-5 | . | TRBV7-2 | TGTGCCAGCAACAGCGGGGGGGCCGGAGAGACCCAGTACTTC | CASNSGGAGETQYF
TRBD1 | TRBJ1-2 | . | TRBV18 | TGTGCCAGCTCACCCCCAGGGGGCGGCCGCTATGGCTACACCTTC | CASSPPGGGRYGYTF
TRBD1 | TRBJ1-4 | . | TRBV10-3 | TGTGCCATCAGTCCCGGGACAGGGTATCGGGATGAAAAACTGTTTTTT | CAISPGTGYRDEKLFF
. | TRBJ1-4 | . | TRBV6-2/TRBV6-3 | TGTGCCAGCAGTCCATACCGGGACAATCTAGAACTGTTTTTT | CASSPYRDNLELFF
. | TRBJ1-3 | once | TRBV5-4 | TGTGCCAGCAGCTTGGACAGGGAAGGGGGAAACACCATATATTTT | CASSLDREGGNTIYF
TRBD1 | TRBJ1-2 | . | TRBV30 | TGTGCCTGGACTCGGGACAGTCCAAACTATGGCTACACCTTC | CAWTRDSPNYGYTF
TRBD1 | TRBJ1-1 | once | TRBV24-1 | TGTGCCACCAGTGACGTGACAGGGCGGGCTTTCTTT | CATSDVTGRAFF